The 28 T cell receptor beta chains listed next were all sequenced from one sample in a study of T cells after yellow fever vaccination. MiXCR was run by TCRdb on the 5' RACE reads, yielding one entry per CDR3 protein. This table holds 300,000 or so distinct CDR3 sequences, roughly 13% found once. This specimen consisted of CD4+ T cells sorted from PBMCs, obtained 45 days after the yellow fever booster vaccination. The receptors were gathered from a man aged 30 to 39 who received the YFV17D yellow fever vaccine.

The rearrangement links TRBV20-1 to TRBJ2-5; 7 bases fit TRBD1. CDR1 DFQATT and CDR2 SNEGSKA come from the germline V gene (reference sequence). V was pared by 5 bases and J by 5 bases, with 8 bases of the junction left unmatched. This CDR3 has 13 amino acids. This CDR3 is CSAPRQGRETQYF. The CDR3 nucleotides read TGCAGTGCTCCCCGACAGGGTCGGGAGACCCAGTACTTC.

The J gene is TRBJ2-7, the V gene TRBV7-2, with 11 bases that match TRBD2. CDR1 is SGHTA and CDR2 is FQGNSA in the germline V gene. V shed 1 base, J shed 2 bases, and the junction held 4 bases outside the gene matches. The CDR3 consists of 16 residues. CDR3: CASSLGGTSGAYEQYF. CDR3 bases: TGTGCCAGCAGCTTAGGGGGGACTAGCGGTGCCTACGAGCAGTACTTC. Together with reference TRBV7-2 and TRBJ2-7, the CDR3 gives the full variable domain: GAGVSQSPSNKVTEKGKDVELRCDPISGHTALYWYRQSLGQGLEFLIYFQGNSAPDKSGLPSDRFSAERTGGSVSTLTIQRTQQEDSAVYLCASSLGGTSGAYEQYFGPGTRLTVT.

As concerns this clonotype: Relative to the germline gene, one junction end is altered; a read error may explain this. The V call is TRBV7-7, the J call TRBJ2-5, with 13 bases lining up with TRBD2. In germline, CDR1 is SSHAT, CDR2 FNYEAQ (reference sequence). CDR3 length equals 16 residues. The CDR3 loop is CASSLGRLAGGETQYF. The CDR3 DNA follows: TGTGCTAGCAGCTTAGGGCGACTAGCGGGAGGAGAGACCCAGTACTTC.

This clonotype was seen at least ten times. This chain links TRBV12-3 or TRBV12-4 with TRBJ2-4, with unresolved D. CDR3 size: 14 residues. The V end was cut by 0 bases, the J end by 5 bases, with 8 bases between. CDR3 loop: CASSLATRENIQYF. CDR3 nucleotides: TGTGCCAGCAGTTTAGCCACCCGGGAAAACATTCAGTACTTC.

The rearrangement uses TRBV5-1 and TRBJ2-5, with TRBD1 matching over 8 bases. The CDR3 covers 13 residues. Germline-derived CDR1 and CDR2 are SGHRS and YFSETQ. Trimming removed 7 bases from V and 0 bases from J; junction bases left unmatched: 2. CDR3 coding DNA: TGCGCCAGCTCACAGGGGGACCAAGAGACCCAGTACTTC. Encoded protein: CASSQGDQETQYF.

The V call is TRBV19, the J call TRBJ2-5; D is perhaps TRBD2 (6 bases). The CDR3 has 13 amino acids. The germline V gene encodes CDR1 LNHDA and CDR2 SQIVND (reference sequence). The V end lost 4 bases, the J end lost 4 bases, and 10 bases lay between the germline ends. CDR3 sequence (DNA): TGTGCCAGTAGTACGCTGGGGGGAGAGACCCAGTACTTC. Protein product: CASSTLGGETQYF. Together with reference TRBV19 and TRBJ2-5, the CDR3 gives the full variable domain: DGGITQSPKYLFRKEGQNVTLSCEQNLNHDAMYWYRQDPGQGLRLIYYSQIVNDFQKGDIAEGYSVSREKKESFPLTVTSAQKNPTAFYLCASSTLGGETQYFGPGTRLLVL.

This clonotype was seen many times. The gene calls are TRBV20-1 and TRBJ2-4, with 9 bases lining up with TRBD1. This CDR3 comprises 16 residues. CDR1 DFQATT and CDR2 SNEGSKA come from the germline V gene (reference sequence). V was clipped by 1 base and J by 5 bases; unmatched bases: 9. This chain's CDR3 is CSARVLKQGAENIQYF. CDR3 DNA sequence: TGCAGTGCTAGAGTCCTAAAACAGGGGGCGGAAAACATTCAGTACTTC.

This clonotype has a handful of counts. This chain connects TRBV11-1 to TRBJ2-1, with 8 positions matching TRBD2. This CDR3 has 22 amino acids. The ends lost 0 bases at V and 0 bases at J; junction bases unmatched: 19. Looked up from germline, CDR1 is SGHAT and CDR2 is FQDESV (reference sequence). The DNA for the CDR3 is TGTGCCAGCAGCTTAGCGTTGGGTTTAGCGGGAACGTCTTTTAGCTCCTACAATGAGCAGTTCTTC. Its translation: CASSLALGLAGTSFSSYNEQFF.

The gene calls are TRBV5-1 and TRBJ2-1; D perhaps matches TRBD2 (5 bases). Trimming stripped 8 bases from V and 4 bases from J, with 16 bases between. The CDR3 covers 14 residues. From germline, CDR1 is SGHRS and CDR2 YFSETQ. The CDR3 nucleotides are TGCGCCAGTCTAGGACTGGGGAGTTACAATGAGCAGTTCTTC. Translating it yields CASLGLGSYNEQFF.

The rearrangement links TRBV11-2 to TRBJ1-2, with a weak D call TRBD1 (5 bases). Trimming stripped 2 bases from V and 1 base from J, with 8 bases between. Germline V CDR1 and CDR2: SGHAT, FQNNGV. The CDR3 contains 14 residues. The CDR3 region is CASSLSRVNYGYTF. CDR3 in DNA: TGTGCCAGCAGCTTAAGCAGGGTTAACTATGGCTACACCTTC.

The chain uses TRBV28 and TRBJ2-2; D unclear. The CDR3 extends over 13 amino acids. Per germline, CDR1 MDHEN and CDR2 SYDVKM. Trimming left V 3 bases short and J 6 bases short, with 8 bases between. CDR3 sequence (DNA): TGTGCCAGCAGTTTTCAGGTAGCCGGGGAGCTGTTTTTT. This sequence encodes CASSFQVAGELFF.

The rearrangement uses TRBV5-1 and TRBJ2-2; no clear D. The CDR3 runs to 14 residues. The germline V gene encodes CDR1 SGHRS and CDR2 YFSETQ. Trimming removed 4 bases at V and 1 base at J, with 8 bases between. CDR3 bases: TGCGCCAGCAGCCGCAGACAGAACACCGGGGAGCTGTTTTTT. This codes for CASSRRQNTGELFF.

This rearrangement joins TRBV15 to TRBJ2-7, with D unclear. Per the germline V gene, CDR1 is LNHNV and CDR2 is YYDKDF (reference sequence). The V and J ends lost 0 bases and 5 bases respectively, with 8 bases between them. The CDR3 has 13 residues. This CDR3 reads CATSRDRRDEQYF. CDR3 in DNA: TGTGCCACCAGCAGAGATCGGCGAGACGAGCAGTACTTC.

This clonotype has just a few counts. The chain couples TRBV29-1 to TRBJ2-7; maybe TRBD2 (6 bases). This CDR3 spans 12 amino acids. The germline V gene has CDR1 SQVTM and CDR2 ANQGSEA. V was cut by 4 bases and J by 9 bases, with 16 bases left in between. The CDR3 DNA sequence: TGCAGCGTTGCGCAGGGAGGCGGGGCGCAGTACTTC. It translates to CSVAQGGGAQYF.

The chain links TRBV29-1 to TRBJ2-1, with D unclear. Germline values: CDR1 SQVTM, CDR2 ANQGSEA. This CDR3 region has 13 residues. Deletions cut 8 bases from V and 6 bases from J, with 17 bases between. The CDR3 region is CSPRKWQANEQFF. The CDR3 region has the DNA TGCAGCCCACGAAAGTGGCAAGCCAATGAGCAGTTCTTC.

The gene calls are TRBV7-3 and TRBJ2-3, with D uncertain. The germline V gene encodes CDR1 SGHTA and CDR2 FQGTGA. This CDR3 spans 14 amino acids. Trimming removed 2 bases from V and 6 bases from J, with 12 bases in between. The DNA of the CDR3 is TGTGCCAGCAGCTTAGGACCCCCGGATGATACGCAGTATTTT. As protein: CASSLGPPDDTQYF.

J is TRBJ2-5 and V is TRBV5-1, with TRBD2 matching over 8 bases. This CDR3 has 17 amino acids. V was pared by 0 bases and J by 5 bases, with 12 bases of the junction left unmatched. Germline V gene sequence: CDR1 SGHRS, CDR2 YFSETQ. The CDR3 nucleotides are TGCGCCAGCAGCTTGGGGTTCGCAGCGGGAGTAATTGAGACCCAGTACTTC. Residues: CASSLGFAAGVIETQYF.

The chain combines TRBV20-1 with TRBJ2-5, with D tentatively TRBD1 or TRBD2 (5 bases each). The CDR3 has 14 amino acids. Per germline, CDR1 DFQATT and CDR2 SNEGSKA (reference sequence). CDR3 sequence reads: CSGAGRPNQETQYF. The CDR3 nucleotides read TGCAGCGGGGCCGGAAGGCCTAACCAAGAGACCCAGTACTTC.

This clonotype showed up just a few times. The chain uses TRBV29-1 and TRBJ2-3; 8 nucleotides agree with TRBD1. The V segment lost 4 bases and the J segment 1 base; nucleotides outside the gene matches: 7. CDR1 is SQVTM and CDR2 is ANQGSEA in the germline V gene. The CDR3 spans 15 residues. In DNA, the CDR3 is TGCAGCGTTGGGAACAGGGGGTTGCGCACAGATACGCAGTATTTT. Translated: CSVGNRGLRTDTQYF.

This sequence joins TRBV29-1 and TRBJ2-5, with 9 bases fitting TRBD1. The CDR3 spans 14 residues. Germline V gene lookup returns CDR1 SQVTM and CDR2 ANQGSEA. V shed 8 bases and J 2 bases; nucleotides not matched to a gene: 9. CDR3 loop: CSFPTGGPQETQYF. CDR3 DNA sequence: TGCAGCTTCCCGACAGGGGGGCCGCAAGAGACCCAGTACTTC.

Here the CDR3 DNA reads TGTGCCAGCAGGAGAGGGCTAGCGGGAGTGGCCTACGAGCAGTACTTC. Translated, it gives CASRRGLAGVAYEQYF. The V call is TRBV12-3 or TRBV12-4, the J call TRBJ2-7, with TRBD2 matching 10 bases. Trimming took 6 bases from V and 2 from J; bases not matched to a gene: 10. The CDR3 consists of 16 residues.

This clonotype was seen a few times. The CDR3 DNA reads as TGCAGTAACATCCTTAAACAGTCCAATCAGCCCCAGCATTTT. Its protein is CSNILKQSNQPQHF. The rearrangement links TRBV20-1 to TRBJ1-5, with D uncertain. V gave up 8 bases and J gave up 3 bases, with 17 bases separating them. The CDR3 totals 14 residues. Germline loops: CDR1 DFQATT, CDR2 SNEGSKA (reference sequence).

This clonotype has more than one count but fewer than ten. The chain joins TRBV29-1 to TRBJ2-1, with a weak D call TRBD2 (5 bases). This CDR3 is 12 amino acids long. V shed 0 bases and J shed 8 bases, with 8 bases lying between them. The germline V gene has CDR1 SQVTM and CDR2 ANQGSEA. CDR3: CSVEDRGDEQFF. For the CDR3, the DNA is TGCAGCGTTGAAGATCGGGGAGATGAGCAGTTCTTC.

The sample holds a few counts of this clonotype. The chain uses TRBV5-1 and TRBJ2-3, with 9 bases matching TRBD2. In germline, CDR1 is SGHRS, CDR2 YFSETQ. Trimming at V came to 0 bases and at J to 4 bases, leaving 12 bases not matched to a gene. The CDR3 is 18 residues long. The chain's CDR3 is CASSLGLAGPSKADTQYF. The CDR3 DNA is TGCGCCAGCAGCTTGGGCCTAGCGGGGCCCTCTAAGGCAGATACGCAGTATTTT.

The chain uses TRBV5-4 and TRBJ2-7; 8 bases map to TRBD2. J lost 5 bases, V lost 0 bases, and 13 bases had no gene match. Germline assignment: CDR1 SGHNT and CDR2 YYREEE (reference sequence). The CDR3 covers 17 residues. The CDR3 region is CASSLAVGSAGGHEQYF. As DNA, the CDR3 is TGTGCCAGCAGCTTGGCCGTGGGGTCGGCGGGAGGTCACGAGCAGTACTTC.

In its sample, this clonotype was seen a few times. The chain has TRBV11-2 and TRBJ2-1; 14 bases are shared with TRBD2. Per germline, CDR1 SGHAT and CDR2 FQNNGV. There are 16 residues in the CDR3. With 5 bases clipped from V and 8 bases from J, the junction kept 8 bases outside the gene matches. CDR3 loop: CASSRGLAGASHEQFF. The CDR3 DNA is TGTGCCAGCAGCCGGGGACTAGCGGGAGCTTCTCATGAGCAGTTCTTC.

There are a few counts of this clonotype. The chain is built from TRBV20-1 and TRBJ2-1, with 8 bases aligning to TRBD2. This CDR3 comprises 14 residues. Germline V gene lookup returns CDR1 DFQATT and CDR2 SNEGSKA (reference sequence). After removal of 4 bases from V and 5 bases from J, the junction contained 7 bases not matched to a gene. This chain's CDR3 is CSAITGLANNEQFF. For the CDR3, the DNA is TGCAGTGCTATTACAGGACTAGCAAACAATGAGCAGTTCTTC.

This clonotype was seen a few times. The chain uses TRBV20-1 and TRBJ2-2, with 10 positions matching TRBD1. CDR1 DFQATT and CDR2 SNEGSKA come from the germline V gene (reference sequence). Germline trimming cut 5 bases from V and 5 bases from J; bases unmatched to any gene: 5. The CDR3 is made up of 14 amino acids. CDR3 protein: CSARDRGWTGELFF. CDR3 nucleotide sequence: TGCAGTGCTCGGGACAGGGGATGGACCGGGGAGCTGTTTTTT.